This T cell receptor beta chain was obtained from a study of blood T cell repertoires in COVID-19. Overall study context: Samples representing acute and convalescent COVID-19 were sourced from the United States, Italy and Spain. T cells, B-cell-depleted T cells, or PBMCs supplied cDNA or gDNA.

Original data processing: From reference gene primer amplification, estimates of nucleated cell counts were derived. Measured with immunoSEQ multiplex PCR; TCRdb has only the in-frame clones, and not every one. Clone size and the V and J calls come from that table; the DNA yielded D and trimming. The sample consists of under 200,000 clones, roughly 87% of them appearing once. V was clipped by 1 base and J by 3 bases; unmatched bases: 9. CDR1 SGHRS and CDR2 YFSETQ come from the germline V gene. This CDR3 has 17 residues. This TCR came from a man in his sixties with active or convalescent COVID-19. Sequencing was carried out using peripheral blood. The rearrangement uses TRBV5-1 and TRBJ2-3; 9 nucleotides match TRBD1. The CDR3 DNA reads TGCGCCAGCAGCTTGTTCGGGGGACAGGGTGGTACAGATACGCAGTATTTT. Amino acid sequence: CASSLFGGQGGTDTQYF.